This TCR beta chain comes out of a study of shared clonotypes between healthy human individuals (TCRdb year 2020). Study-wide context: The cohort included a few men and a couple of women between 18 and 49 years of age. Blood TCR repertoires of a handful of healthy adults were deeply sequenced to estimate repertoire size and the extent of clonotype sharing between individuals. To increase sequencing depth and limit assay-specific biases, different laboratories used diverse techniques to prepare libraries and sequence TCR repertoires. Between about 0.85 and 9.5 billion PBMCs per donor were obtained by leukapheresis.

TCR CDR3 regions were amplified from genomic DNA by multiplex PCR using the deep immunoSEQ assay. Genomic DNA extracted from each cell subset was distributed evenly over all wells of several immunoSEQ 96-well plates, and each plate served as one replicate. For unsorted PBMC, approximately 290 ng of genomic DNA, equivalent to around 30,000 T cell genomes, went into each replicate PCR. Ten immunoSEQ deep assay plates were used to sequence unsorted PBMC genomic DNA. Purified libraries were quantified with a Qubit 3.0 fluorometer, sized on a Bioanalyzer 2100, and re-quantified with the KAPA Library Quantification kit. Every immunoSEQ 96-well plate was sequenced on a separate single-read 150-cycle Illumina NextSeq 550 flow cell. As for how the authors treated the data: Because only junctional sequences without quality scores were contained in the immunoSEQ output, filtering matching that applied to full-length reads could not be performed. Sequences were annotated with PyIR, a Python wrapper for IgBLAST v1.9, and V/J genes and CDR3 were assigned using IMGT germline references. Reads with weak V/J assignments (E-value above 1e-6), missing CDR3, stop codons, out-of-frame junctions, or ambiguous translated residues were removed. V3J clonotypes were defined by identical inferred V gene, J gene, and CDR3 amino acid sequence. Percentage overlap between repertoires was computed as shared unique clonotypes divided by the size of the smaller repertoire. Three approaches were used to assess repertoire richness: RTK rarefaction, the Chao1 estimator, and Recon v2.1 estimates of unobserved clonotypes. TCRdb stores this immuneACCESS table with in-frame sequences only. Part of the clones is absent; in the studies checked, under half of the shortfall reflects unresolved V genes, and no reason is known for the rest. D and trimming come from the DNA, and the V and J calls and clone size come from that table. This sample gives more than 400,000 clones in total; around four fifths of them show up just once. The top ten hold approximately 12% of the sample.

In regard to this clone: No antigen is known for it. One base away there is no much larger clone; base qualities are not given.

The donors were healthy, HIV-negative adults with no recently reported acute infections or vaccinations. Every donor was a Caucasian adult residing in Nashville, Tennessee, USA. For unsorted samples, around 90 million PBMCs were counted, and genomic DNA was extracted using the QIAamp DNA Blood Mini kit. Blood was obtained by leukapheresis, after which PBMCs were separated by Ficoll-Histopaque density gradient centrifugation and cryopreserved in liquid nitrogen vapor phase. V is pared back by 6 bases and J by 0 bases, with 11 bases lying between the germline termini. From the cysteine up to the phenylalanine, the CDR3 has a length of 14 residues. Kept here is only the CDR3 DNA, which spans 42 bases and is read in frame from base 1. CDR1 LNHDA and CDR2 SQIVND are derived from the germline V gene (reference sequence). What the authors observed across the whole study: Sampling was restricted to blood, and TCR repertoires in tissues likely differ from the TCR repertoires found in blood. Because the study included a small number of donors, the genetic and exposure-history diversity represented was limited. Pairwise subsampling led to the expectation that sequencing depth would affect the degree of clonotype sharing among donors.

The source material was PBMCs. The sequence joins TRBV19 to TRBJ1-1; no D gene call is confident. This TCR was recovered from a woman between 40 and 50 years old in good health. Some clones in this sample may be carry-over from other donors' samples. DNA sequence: TGTGCCAGTAGCACCTCAGTCATGAACACTGAAGCTTTCTTT. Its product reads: CASSTSVMNTEAFF.